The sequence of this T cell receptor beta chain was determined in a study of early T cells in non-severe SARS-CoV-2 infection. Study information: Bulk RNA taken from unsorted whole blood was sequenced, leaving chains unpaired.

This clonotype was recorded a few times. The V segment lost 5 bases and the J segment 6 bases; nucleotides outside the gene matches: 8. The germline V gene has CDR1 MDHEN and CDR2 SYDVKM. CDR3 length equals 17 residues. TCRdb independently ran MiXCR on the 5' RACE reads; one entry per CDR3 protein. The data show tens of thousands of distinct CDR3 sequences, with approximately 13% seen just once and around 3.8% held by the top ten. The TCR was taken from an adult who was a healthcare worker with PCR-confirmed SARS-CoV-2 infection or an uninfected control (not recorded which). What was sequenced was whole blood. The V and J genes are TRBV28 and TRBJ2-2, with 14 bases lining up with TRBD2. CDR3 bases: TGTGCCAGCAGTGTGACTAGCGGGAGGGCCTTCGCCGGGGAGCTGTTTTTT. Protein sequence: CASSVTSGRAFAGELFF.